Below are 15 T cell receptor beta chains sequenced from a single sample in a study of blood T cell repertoires in COVID-19. Profiling relied on immunoSEQ multiplex PCR, and the TCRdb table lists in-frame clones only, not all of them. The data contain around 250,000 clones, more than 75% of them singletons. Sequenced input: peripheral blood. These receptors were collected from a woman aged 55-69 years who had recovered from COVID-19.

J is TRBJ1-6 and V is TRBV4-3; TRBD1 might be the D (5 bases). The V end was cut by 4 bases, the J end by 2 bases, with 12 bases between. The length of the CDR3 is 16 residues. Germline CDR1 reads LGHNA; CDR2 reads YSLEER. The CDR3 nucleotides read TGCGCCAGCAGCCCCCTGGGGGGGGCCTATAATTCACCCCTCCACTTT. It specifies CASSPLGGAYNSPLHF.

This CDR3 reads CASSGPTGVGLQPQHF. For the CDR3, the DNA is TGTGCCAGCAGTGGTCCGACAGGGGTGGGCCTTCAGCCCCAGCATTTT. J is TRBJ1-5 and V is TRBV6-1; TRBD1 aligns across 8 bases. This CDR3 has 16 residues. Germline CDR1 is MNHNS and CDR2 is SASEGT. Trimming took 4 bases from V and 6 from J; bases not matched to a gene: 11.

This clone was picked up a small number of times. V and J are TRBV5-4 and TRBJ2-5; TRBD2 matches at 9 bases. The V segment lost 1 base and the J segment 5 bases; nucleotides outside the gene matches: 9. CDR1 is SGHNT, CDR2 YYREEE, per germline (reference sequence). CDR3 size: 16 residues. The CDR3 protein is CASSLPSAGGLETQYF. The CDR3 nucleotides read TGTGCCAGCAGCTTGCCGAGCGCGGGGGGGCTTGAGACCCAGTACTTC.

This clone appeared a single time. This chain uses TRBV5-4 with TRBJ1-5; D is undetermined. CDR1 is SGHNT, CDR2 YYREEE, per germline (reference sequence). This CDR3 has 13 amino acids. Trimming cost V 4 bases and J 3 bases, with 8 bases left between them. The CDR3 DNA is TGTGCCAGCAGCGGAGGGCTCAATCAGCCCCAGCATTTT. Amino acids: CASSGGLNQPQHF. Supplemented by reference TRBV5-4 and TRBJ1-5, the full variable domain reads ETGVTQSPTHLIKTRGQQVTLRCSSQSGHNTVSWYQQALGQGPQFIFQYYREEENGRGNFPPRFSGLQFPNYSSELNVNALELDDSALYLCASSGGLNQPQHFGDGTRLSIL.

The chain is built from TRBV14 and TRBJ1-2, with unresolved D. Germline CDR1 SGHDN, CDR2 FVKESK. This CDR3 is 13 amino acids long. The ends were cut back, 1 base at V and 1 base at J, with 4 bases in the middle. The CDR3 DNA follows: TGTGCCAGCAGCCAAGGAGTTAACTATGGCTACACCTTC. This translates into CASSQGVNYGYTF.

The CDR3, as DNA: TGTGCCAGCAGCTTAAGGGACAGGGGGGGACAGCCCCAGCATTTT. It encodes CASSLRDRGGQPQHF. The chain employs TRBV7-8 and TRBJ1-5; 11 nucleotides agree with TRBD1. This CDR3 is built from 15 residues. Germline V CDR1 and CDR2: SGHVS, FQNEAQ. V was pared by 2 bases and J by 7 bases, with 4 bases of the junction left unmatched.

This clone was seen once. The sample has other DNA sequences that encode this CDR3 too. The CDR3 reads CASSLDRVSTGELFF. The CDR3 region has the DNA TGCGCCAGCAGCTTGGACAGGGTTTCCACCGGGGAGCTGTTTTTT. V usage is TRBV5-1 and J usage is TRBJ2-2; possible D gene TRBD1, 6 bases. V gave up 0 bases and J gave up 4 bases, with 10 bases separating them. This CDR3 is 15 amino acids long. The V gene's germline CDR1 is SGHRS and CDR2 YFSETQ. Full variable domain (rest looked up from reference TRBV5-1 and TRBJ2-2): KAGVTQTPRYLIKTRGQQVTLSCSPISGHRSVSWYQQTPGQGLQFLFEYFSETQRNKGNFPGRFSGRQFSNSRSEMNVSTLELGDSALYLCASSLDRVSTGELFFGEGSRLTVL.

The rearrangement uses TRBV6-5 and TRBJ2-5, with TRBD2 matching over 8 bases. Germline CDR1 is MNHEY and CDR2 is SVGAGI. J gave up 4 bases and V 2 bases, and 3 bases lay outside the gene matches. The CDR3 consists of 14 residues. CDR3 bases: TGTGCCAGCAGTTACCCCGGGGGGGCAGAGACCCAGTACTTC. Its protein is CASSYPGGAETQYF.

V and J are TRBV11-1 and TRBJ2-7; 7 bases align to TRBD1. After removal of 5 bases from V and 5 bases from J, the junction contained 3 bases not matched to a gene. Germline V lookup: CDR1 SGHAT, CDR2 FQDESV (reference sequence). This CDR3 comprises 12 residues. The CDR3 DNA reads TGTGCCAGCAGCCTAGACAGGGACGAGCAGTACTTC. Its translation: CASSLDRDEQYF.

J is TRBJ1-1 and V is TRBV11-1; TRBD1 might be the D (6 bases). The V gene lost 5 bases and the J gene lost 0 bases, with 13 bases spanning the gap. CDR3 length: 15 residues. The germline gives CDR1 SGHAT, CDR2 FQDESV (reference sequence). CDR3 loop: CASSTFTGLNTEAFF. The CDR3 DNA follows: TGTGCCAGCAGCACCTTCACAGGGCTGAACACTGAAGCTTTCTTT. Using reference TRBV11-1 and TRBJ1-1 for the parts outside the CDR3, the full variable domain is EAEVAQSPRYKITEKSQAVAFWCDPISGHATLYWYRQILGQGPELLVQFQDESVVDDSQLPKDRFSAERLKGVDSTLKIQPAELGDSAMYLCASSTFTGLNTEAFFGQGTRLTVV.

CDR3 nucleotide sequence: TGTGCCAGTAGCCTCAACTTTGTTCCGGACACTGAAGCTTTCTTT. Translating it yields CASSLNFVPDTEAFF. The J gene is TRBJ1-1, the V gene TRBV19; no firm D call. The CDR3 loop spans 15 amino acids. Germline V CDR1 and CDR2: LNHDA, SQIVND (reference sequence). Trimming stripped 6 bases from V and 3 bases from J, with 17 bases between.

The chain carries TRBV27 and TRBJ1-2; D is unresolved. The germline CDR1 and CDR2 sequences are MNHEY and SMNVEV (reference sequence). V was clipped by 4 bases and J by 4 bases, with 13 bases between them. There are 14 residues in the CDR3. The CDR3 protein is CASSSARAIYGYTF. The CDR3 coding sequence is TGTGCCAGCAGTTCTGCGCGGGCGATCTATGGCTACACCTTC.

This clone occurred once. J is TRBJ1-2 and V is TRBV6-4; 10 bases are shared with TRBD1. The CDR3 is made up of 15 amino acids. V lost 5 bases and J lost 3; bases outside the gene matches: 6. Germline loops: CDR1 MRHNA, CDR2 SNTAGT. The CDR3 DNA sequence: TGTGCCAGCAGTTCGACGGGACAGGGGTACTATGGCTACACCTTC. Encoded protein: CASSSTGQGYYGYTF.

The chain couples TRBV5-1 to TRBJ2-1; D possibly corresponds to TRBD1 (6 bases). CDR3 length: 15 residues. Per the germline V gene, CDR1 is SGHRS and CDR2 is YFSETQ. V lost 4 bases, J lost 0 bases, and 11 bases lay in between. CDR3 in DNA: TGCGCCAGCAGCCCGGACAGTAGCTCCTACAATGAGCAGTTCTTC. As protein: CASSPDSSSYNEQFF.

This chain uses TRBV18 with TRBJ1-1; D is unclear. Between the trimmed V and J ends, which lost 0 bases and 1 base, there was a span of 18 bases. This CDR3 spans 18 amino acids. Germline values: CDR1 KGHSH, CDR2 LQKENI. CDR3 coding DNA: TGTGCCAGCTCACCACCGAACTCGTTGCCAGGATCGAACACTGAAGCTTTCTTT. Its translation is CASSPPNSLPGSNTEAFF. The full variable domain, completed using reference TRBV18 and TRBJ1-1, is NAGVMQNPRHLVRRRGQEARLRCSPMKGHSHVYWYRQLPEEGLKFMVYLQKENIIDESGMPKERFSAEFPKEGPSILRIQQVVRGDSAAYFCASSPPNSLPGSNTEAFFGQGTRLTVV.